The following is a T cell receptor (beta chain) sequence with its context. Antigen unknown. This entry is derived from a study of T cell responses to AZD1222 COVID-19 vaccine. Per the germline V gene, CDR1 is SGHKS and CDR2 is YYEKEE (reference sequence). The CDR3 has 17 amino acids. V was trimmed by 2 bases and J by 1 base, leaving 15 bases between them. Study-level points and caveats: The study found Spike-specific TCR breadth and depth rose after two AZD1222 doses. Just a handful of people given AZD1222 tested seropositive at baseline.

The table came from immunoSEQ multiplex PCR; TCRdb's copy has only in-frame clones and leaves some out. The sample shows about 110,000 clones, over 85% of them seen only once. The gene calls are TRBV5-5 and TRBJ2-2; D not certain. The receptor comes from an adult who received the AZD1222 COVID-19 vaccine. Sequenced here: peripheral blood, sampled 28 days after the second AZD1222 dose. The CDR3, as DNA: TGTGCCAGCAGCTTCCAGGCGCTCATGGGGAACACCGGGGAGCTGTTTTTT. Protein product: CASSFQALMGNTGELFF.